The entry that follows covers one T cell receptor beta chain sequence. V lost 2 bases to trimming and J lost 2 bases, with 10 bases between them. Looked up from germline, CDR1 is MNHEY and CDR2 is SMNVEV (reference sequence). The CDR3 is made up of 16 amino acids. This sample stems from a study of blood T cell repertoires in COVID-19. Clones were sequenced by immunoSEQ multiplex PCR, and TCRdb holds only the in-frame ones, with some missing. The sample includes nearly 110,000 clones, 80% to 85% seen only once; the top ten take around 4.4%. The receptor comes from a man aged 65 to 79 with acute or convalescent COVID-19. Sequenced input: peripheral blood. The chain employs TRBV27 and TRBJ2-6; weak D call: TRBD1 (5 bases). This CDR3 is CASSLKGVPGANVLTF. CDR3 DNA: TGTGCCAGCAGTTTAAAAGGGGTCCCTGGGGCCAACGTCCTGACTTTC.